A single sample is the source of the 24 T cell receptor beta chains below, sequenced in a study of T-cell reconstitution after alpha-beta-depleted transplantation in children. The TCRbeta library was prepared with unique molecular identifiers. TCRdb passed the PCR reads through MiXCR, listing each CDR3 protein once. The sample shows hundreds of thousands of distinct CDR3 sequences, approximately 32% of them seen only once. The source was PBMCs from the stem cell graft donor, collected from the stem cell graft. These receptors originate from a human donor who donated a stem cell graft to a child with aplastic anemia.

This clonotype was counted only a few times. The J gene is TRBJ1-3, the V gene TRBV20-1, with D unresolved. The germline V gene encodes CDR1 DFQATT and CDR2 SNEGSKA (reference sequence). Trimming shortened V by 1 base and J by 0 bases, and 10 bases separated the two germline ends. The length of the CDR3 is 15 residues. The CDR3 here is CSARGAGRSGNTIYF. Here the CDR3 DNA reads TGCAGTGCTAGAGGGGCGGGTCGCTCTGGAAACACCATATATTTT.

The chain is built from TRBV12-3 or TRBV12-4 and TRBJ1-2, with 9 bases that match TRBD1. The CDR3 is made up of 13 amino acids. The J segment lost 4 bases and the V segment lost 5 bases, leaving 2 bases of the junction unmatched. CDR3 nucleotide sequence: TGTGCCAGCAGTCGGGACAGGGTCTATGGCTACACCTTC. Protein product: CASSRDRVYGYTF.

CDR3 in DNA: TGTGCCAGCAGCTTAGTTCGGGCGGTTACCTACAATGAGCAGTTCTTC. It yields the protein CASSLVRAVTYNEQFF. The V and J genes are TRBV7-9 and TRBJ2-1; D is uncertain. Germline V lookup: CDR1 SEHNR, CDR2 FQNEAQ (reference sequence). V shed 1 base and J shed 2 bases, with 12 bases lying between them. The CDR3 loop spans 16 amino acids. The full variable domain, in which reference TRBV7-9 and TRBJ2-1 provide the parts outside the CDR3, is DTGVSQNPRHKITKRGQNVTFRCDPISEHNRLYWYRQTLGQGPEFLTYFQNEAQLEKSRLLSDRFSAERPKGSFSTLEIQRTEQGDSAMYLCASSLVRAVTYNEQFFGPGTRLTVL.

Only a few counts were recorded for this clonotype. The rearrangement uses TRBV7-8 and TRBJ2-2, with D possibly being TRBD1 (7 bases). V gave up 1 base and J gave up 3 bases, with 12 bases separating them. CDR1 is SGHVS, CDR2 FQNEAQ, per germline. CDR3 length: 16 amino acids. The CDR3: CASSLGGRGDTGELFF. CDR3 bases: TGTGCCAGCAGCTTAGGTGGCAGGGGGGACACCGGGGAGCTGTTTTTT.

This clonotype has only one observation. The V and J genes are TRBV12-5 and TRBJ1-4; unclear D gene. Per the germline V gene, CDR1 is LGHNT and CDR2 is FRNRAP. V lost 0 bases, J lost 3 bases, and 17 bases lay in between. The CDR3 has 18 amino acids. The CDR3 reads CASGLVPTGNQANEKLFF. For the CDR3, the DNA is TGTGCTAGTGGTTTGGTACCAACGGGGAATCAAGCTAATGAAAAACTGTTTTTT. Full variable domain (missing parts from reference TRBV12-5 and TRBJ1-4): DARVTQTPRHKVTEMGQEVTMRCQPILGHNTVFWYRQTMMQGLELLAYFRNRAPLDDSGMPKDRFSAEMPDATLATLKIQPSEPRDSAVYFCASGLVPTGNQANEKLFFGSGTQLSVL.

This clonotype has only a few counts. The V gene is TRBV12-3 or TRBV12-4, the J gene TRBJ2-7; the D is unclear. Trimming removed 3 bases from V and 4 bases from J, with 16 bases in between. This CDR3 spans 15 amino acids. In nucleotides, the CDR3 is TGTGCCAGCAGTTTCCGGACGGGTGGGCTATACGAGCAGTACTTC. Translated, it gives CASSFRTGGLYEQYF.

The CDR3 nucleotides are TGTGCCACCAGTGATCCCTCCGACAGGGGGGAGACCCAGTACTTC. It specifies CATSDPSDRGETQYF. The V and J genes are TRBV24-1 and TRBJ2-5; 9 bases are shared with TRBD1. Germline CDR1 is KGHDR and CDR2 is SFDVKD. The J segment lost 5 bases and the V segment lost 3 bases, leaving 6 bases of the junction unmatched. This CDR3 comprises 15 residues.

This chain links TRBV30 with TRBJ1-2, with D perhaps TRBD1 (6 bases). Germline assignment: CDR1 GTSNPN and CDR2 SVGIG (reference sequence). V was trimmed by 4 bases and J by 2 bases, leaving 23 bases between them. The CDR3 consists of 17 residues. The CDR3, as DNA: TGTGCCTGGACAACGGGGAGGCATGGACAGATCAACTATGGCTACACCTTC. As protein: CAWTTGRHGQINYGYTF.

This clonotype was counted once. The chain combines TRBV9 with TRBJ2-7, with D perhaps matching TRBD2 (7 bases). Per germline, CDR1 SGDLS and CDR2 YYNGEE. V was clipped by 7 bases and J by 5 bases, with 19 bases between them. The CDR3 runs 14 residues. The CDR3 DNA follows: TGTGCCAGCGGAGGAGGGGGGGGTGGCGACGAGCAGTACTTC. This encodes CASGGGGGGDEQYF.

The rearrangement uses TRBV20-1 and TRBJ1-2; no clear D. Germline CDR1 reads DFQATT; CDR2 reads SNEGSKA (reference sequence). The CDR3 spans 13 residues. V lost 3 bases, J lost 0 bases, and 8 bases lay in between. The CDR3 region has the DNA TGCAGTGCTAGTCCCGATCCTAACTATGGCTACACCTTC. Translation gives CSASPDPNYGYTF.

In its sample, this clonotype was seen a few times. V is TRBV6-2 or TRBV6-3 and J is TRBJ2-7, with 7 bases identical to TRBD2. The J segment lost 3 bases and the V segment lost 5 bases, leaving 7 bases of the junction unmatched. Germline CDR1 and CDR2: MNHEY and SVGEGT. The CDR3 length is 14 residues. The CDR3 DNA is TGTGCCAGCAGTGCAACGAGCGGGGTCTACGAGCAGTACTTC. This codes for CASSATSGVYEQYF.

The table lists this clonotype with many counts. J is TRBJ2-1 and V is TRBV20-1; perhaps TRBD1 as D (6 bases). This CDR3 has 13 residues. Trimming took 2 bases from V and 4 from J, leaving 9 bases between them. Germline assignment: CDR1 DFQATT and CDR2 SNEGSKA (reference sequence). In DNA form, the CDR3 reads TGCAGTGCTAGACAGGGGAATTACAATGAGCAGTTCTTC. Translated: CSARQGNYNEQFF.

For this clonotype: The junction differs from germline at one of its ends, possibly a read error. The J gene is TRBJ2-1, the V gene TRBV12-3 or TRBV12-4; D is ambiguous. The CDR3 has 14 residues. The CDR3 loop is CASGLASSTNEQFF. Here the CDR3 DNA reads TGTGCCAGCGGTTTAGCTTCTAGTACCAATGAGCAGTTCTTC.

The CDR3 loop reads CASRNPLGQRQNQPQHF. CDR3 nucleotide sequence: TGTGCCAGCAGAAACCCGTTAGGACAGCGCCAAAATCAGCCCCAGCATTTT. The V gene is TRBV6-2 or TRBV6-3, the J gene TRBJ1-5, with D perhaps matching TRBD1 (6 bases). The germline gives CDR1 MNHEY, CDR2 SVGEGT. V was trimmed by 6 bases and J by 4 bases, leaving 22 bases between them. CDR3 length: 17 amino acids.

The rearrangement links TRBV20-1 to TRBJ2-1, with 14 positions matching TRBD2. The V and J ends lost 4 bases and 2 bases, in that order; junction bases with no gene match: 10. Germline V gene lookup returns CDR1 DFQATT and CDR2 SNEGSKA (reference sequence). The CDR3 covers 18 residues. DNA of the CDR3: TGCAGTGCTACACCTCCTGGACTAGCGGGAGGAGCCTACAATGAGCAGTTCTTC. This translates into CSATPPGLAGGAYNEQFF.

The J gene is TRBJ2-3, the V gene TRBV11-3, with 7 positions matching TRBD2. Germline-derived CDR1 and CDR2 are SGHNT and YENEEA. V was clipped by 5 bases and J by 8 bases; unmatched bases: 7. The CDR3 extends over 13 amino acids. The CDR3 nucleotides read TGTGCCAGCAGCCTAGGCACTAGCGTTACGCAGTATTTT. It specifies CASSLGTSVTQYF.

The chain employs TRBV27 and TRBJ2-1; a weak D match, TRBD2 (6 bases). V lost 2 bases, J lost 5 bases, and 7 bases lay in between. Germline V lookup: CDR1 MNHEY, CDR2 SMNVEV (reference sequence). This CDR3 is 13 amino acids long. CDR3 region: CASSLRGNNEQFF. CDR3 bases: TGTGCCAGCAGTTTACGGGGGAACAATGAGCAGTTCTTC.

The gene calls are TRBV7-2 and TRBJ2-1; 12 positions agree with TRBD1. This CDR3 has 14 residues. V lost 4 bases and J lost 8; bases outside the gene matches: 3. Germline V gene lookup returns CDR1 SGHTA and CDR2 FQGNSA. The CDR3 sequence is CASSWDRGRDEQFF. The DNA for the CDR3 is TGTGCCAGCAGCTGGGACAGGGGGCGGGATGAGCAGTTCTTC.

V gene TRBV18 combines with J gene TRBJ2-7; 9 nucleotides line up with TRBD1. Germline CDR1 reads KGHSH; CDR2 reads LQKENI. The length of the CDR3 is 16 residues. With 3 bases clipped from V and 6 bases from J, the junction kept 12 bases outside the gene matches. The chain's CDR3 is CASSPLVGTGIGEQYF. CDR3 sequence (DNA): TGTGCCAGCTCACCGCTCGTCGGGACAGGGATCGGCGAGCAGTACTTC.

The chain uses TRBV4-1 and TRBJ2-1; 13 bases are a match to TRBD2. Looked up from germline, CDR1 is MGHRA and CDR2 is YSYEKL. CDR3 length: 18 residues. V lost 1 base, J lost 6 bases, and 9 bases stayed unmatched. As DNA, the CDR3 is TGCGCCAGCAGCCAAGTGGGAACTAGCGGGAGGGCCTTCAATGAGCAGTTCTTC. Its protein product is CASSQVGTSGRAFNEQFF.

This sequence joins TRBV20-1 and TRBJ2-7; 8 nucleotides agree with TRBD2. Unmatched junction bases numbered 7, after V lost 0 bases and J lost 0 bases. Germline loops: CDR1 DFQATT, CDR2 SNEGSKA (reference sequence). The CDR3 loop spans 16 amino acids. In nucleotides, the CDR3 is TGCAGTGCTAGAGATCCGGGAGGGAGGTCCTCCTACGAGCAGTACTTC. Residues: CSARDPGGRSSYEQYF.

The V call is TRBV7-2, the J call TRBJ2-3; 9 bases are shared with TRBD2. There are 15 residues in the CDR3. From germline, CDR1 is SGHTA and CDR2 FQGNSA. V was pared by 5 bases and J by 4 bases, with 7 bases of the junction left unmatched. For the CDR3, the DNA is TGTGCCAGCAGCCCCATAGCGGGAGTCCCAGATACGCAGTATTTT. Protein: CASSPIAGVPDTQYF.

This clonotype was recorded a few times. This chain links TRBV27 with TRBJ2-7, with D possibly being TRBD1 (6 bases). The V end lost 2 bases, the J end lost 6 bases, and 11 bases lay between the germline ends. This CDR3 comprises 13 residues. Germline CDR1 MNHEY, CDR2 SMNVEV (reference sequence). CDR3 sequence reads: CASSLGEGGEQYF. CDR3 DNA sequence: TGTGCCAGCAGTTTAGGTGAAGGGGGCGAGCAGTACTTC.

This clonotype was counted ten times or more. The V and J genes are TRBV7-9 and TRBJ2-1, with 8 bases identical to TRBD2. Losses at the gene ends were 3 bases for V and 7 bases for J; bases not matched to a gene: 5. The CDR3 has 14 amino acids. Germline CDR1 SEHNR, CDR2 FQNEAQ (reference sequence). CDR3 in DNA: TGTGCCAGCAGCTTGAGCGGGAGCGTTAATGAGCAGTTCTTC. It specifies CASSLSGSVNEQFF.